Below are 6 T cell receptor beta chains sequenced from a single sample in a study of Tregs in tolerant kidney transplant recipients (dated 2019 in TCRdb). The method behind the library was the immunoSEQ multiplex PCR assay. TCRdb mirrors the immuneACCESS table, restricted to in-frame sequences. Some clones are absent from its copies; in checked studies, under half trace to an unresolved V gene, and the reason for the others is unknown. The table for this sample lists approximately 30,000 clones; 70% to 85% of them were counted only once. The ten largest clones add up to approximately 2% of the sample. These receptors lack a known antigen. Sequencing input: Tregs from blood cultured with allogeneic cells. These receptors all come from a human donor in good health.

The CDR3 DNA follows: TGCAGCGTTGCCCCCGGGACGGCAAACACTGAAGCTTTCTTT. Protein product: CSVAPGTANTEAFF. This chain connects TRBV29-1 to TRBJ1-1; a weak D match, TRBD1 (5 bases). V gave up 4 bases and J gave up 2 bases, with 14 bases separating them. CDR1 and CDR2 from the germline V gene are SQVTM and ANQGSEA. This CDR3 is built from 14 residues.

The rearrangement uses TRBV27 and TRBJ2-2; 8 nucleotides agree with TRBD1. This CDR3 region has 14 residues. V was pared by 4 bases and J by 6 bases, with 4 bases of the junction left unmatched. The germline V gene encodes CDR1 MNHEY and CDR2 SMNVEV (reference sequence). Here the CDR3 reads CASSWTGFSGELFF. In DNA form, the CDR3 reads TGTGCCAGCAGTTGGACAGGGTTCTCCGGGGAGCTGTTTTTT.

This chain links TRBV19 with TRBJ1-5; TRBD1 might be the D (5 bases). CDR1 and CDR2 (germline): LNHDA, SQIVND (reference sequence). Trimming cost V 7 bases and J 2 bases, with 15 bases left between them. The CDR3 extends over 15 amino acids. CDR3 bases: TGTGCCAGTAACCCCAGGGACTCGCGCAATCAGCCCCAGCATTTT. As protein: CASNPRDSRNQPQHF.

Judged by abundance, this clone is medium-sized. The J gene is TRBJ2-7, the V gene TRBV4-2, with D perhaps given as TRBD1 or TRBD2 (6 bases each). The CDR3 runs to 14 residues. V was shortened by 0 bases and J by 5 bases, with 11 bases between the two germline ends. The germline V gene encodes CDR1 LGHNA and CDR2 YNFKEQ. CDR3 nucleotide sequence: TGTGCCAGCAGCCAAGATCCGGGGGCCAACGAGCAGTACTTC. Protein product: CASSQDPGANEQYF.

This chain connects TRBV30 to TRBJ1-1, with TRBD1 as a possible D gene (5 bases). CDR1 is GTSNPN, CDR2 SVGIG, per germline (reference sequence). This CDR3 region has 13 residues. V was clipped by 1 base and J by 6 bases, with 12 bases between them. CDR3 protein: CAWSGGYRAEAFF. The CDR3 region has the DNA TGTGCCTGGAGTGGGGGCTATAGGGCTGAAGCTTTCTTT.

This clone was counted between two and nine times. This chain joins TRBV5-1 and TRBJ1-1; D gene unclear. V was cut by 3 bases and J by 2 bases, with 23 bases left in between. The CDR3 has 18 residues. Per germline, CDR1 SGHRS and CDR2 YFSETQ. The CDR3 region is CASSSEGPSRRGNTEAFF. CDR3 nucleotide sequence: TGCGCCAGCAGCTCCGAGGGTCCCTCACGGCGAGGAAACACTGAAGCTTTCTTT.